This is a list of T cell receptor beta chains from one sample in a study of human T cells and chemical hapten exposure. TCRdb processed the RACE reads anew with MiXCR; each CDR3 protein has one entry. The table has 35,000 to 50,000 distinct CDR3 sequences, around 9% seen once; the top ten hold roughly 15%. The starting material was whole blood, obtained in connection with sensitization to the hapten diphenylcyclopropenone (DPC). The receptor set was obtained from a woman aged 40 to 50 with alopecia areata. Some clones in this sample may be carry-over from other donors' samples. Each CDR3 is given with its conserved first and last residue. The D gene is left open where the match is weak. The size field is filled for only some rows; it gives once, few, many or a size class.

TRBV9,NA,TRBJ1-1,many,TGTGCCAGCAGCGTAGGAATGAACACTGAAGCTTTCTTT,CASSVGMNTEAFF
TRBV5-6,NA,TRBJ2-1,few,TGTGCCAGCAGCTTAATCGCGGGCAGGCAGTTCTTC,CASSLIAGRQFF
TRBV3-1,NA,TRBJ1-1,many,TGTGCCAGCAGCCCCCTCCCCTCGCACACTGAAGCTTTCTTT,CASSPLPSHTEAFF
TRBV7-9,TRBD2,TRBJ2-1,many,TGTGCCAGCAGCCCCTCGGGGGGGCCTATCGATGAGCAGTTCTTC,CASSPSGGPIDEQFF
TRBV5-5,NA,TRBJ2-7,many,TGTGCCAGCAGCTTGGTGACAGGAAGGATGACCTACGAGCAGTACTTC,CASSLVTGRMTYEQYF
TRBV18,NA,TRBJ2-4,many,TGTGCCAGCTCACTACGGACATCCAAAAACATTCAGTACTTC,CASSLRTSKNIQYF
TRBV5-7,NA,TRBJ1-2,many,TGTGCCGTTCGCGGGGACTATGGCTACACCTTC,CAVRGDYGYTF
TRBV7-2,NA,TRBJ2-3,many,TGTGCCAGCAGCTCCCTTATATCTCTTGGATCCGGCACAGATACGCAGTATTTT,CASSSLISLGSGTDTQYF
TRBV5-1,TRBD2,TRBJ2-5,few,TGTGCCAGCAGCTTGGACGGGACTAGCAAAGAGACCCAGTACTTC,CASSLDGTSKETQYF
TRBV6-5,NA,TRBJ2-7,many,TGTGCCAGCAGTTACACGGGGCCCGAGGGCTACGAGCAGTACTTC,CASSYTGPEGYEQYF
TRBV29-1,NA,TRBJ1-1,NA,TGCAGCGCCCCCTTGAACACTGAAGCTTTCTTT,CSAPLNTEAFF
TRBV20-1,TRBD2,TRBJ2-1,NA,TGCAGTGCGGGGACTAGCGGGGGTCCTAATGAACAGTTCTTC,CSAGTSGGPNEQFF
TRBV5-1,TRBD1,TRBJ2-7,many,TGCGCCAGCTCCGGACAGGGGGACTCCTACGAGCAGTACTTC,CASSGQGDSYEQYF
TRBV7-9,NA,TRBJ2-3,many,TGTGCCAGCAGCTTAGGTGTCACGAGCACAGATACGCAGTATTTT,CASSLGVTSTDTQYF
TRBV12-3/TRBV12-4,TRBD1,TRBJ2-3,NA,TGTGCCAGCAGTAACCGGGACAGGGACACAGATACGCAGTATTTT,CASSNRDRDTDTQYF
TRBV7-9,NA,TRBJ2-3,many,TGTGCCAGCAGCTTAAACCCCCCGAGGACAGATACGCAGTATTTT,CASSLNPPRTDTQYF
TRBV5-5,NA,TRBJ2-7,many,TGTGCCAGCAGCTTGGTGGTAGGTTCCTACGAGCAGTACTTC,CASSLVVGSYEQYF
TRBV5-1,TRBD1,TRBJ2-6,many,TGCGCCAGCAGCCTTGGACAGGCTTTCGCTGGGGCCAACGTCCTGACTTTC,CASSLGQAFAGANVLTF
TRBV29-1,TRBD2,TRBJ2-3,few,TGCAGCGTTGGAGCGGGGGATACGCAGTATTTT,CSVGAGDTQYF
TRBV7-3,NA,TRBJ2-7,many,TGTGCCAGCAGCTTAGGTACGACAGGTGACTACGAGCAGTACTTC,CASSLGTTGDYEQYF
TRBV11-1,NA,TRBJ2-3,many,TGTGCCAGCAGCTTAGTAGGGCTGAGCACAGATACGCAGTATTTT,CASSLVGLSTDTQYF
TRBV3-1,NA,TRBJ1-6,medium-sized,TGTGCCAGCAGCCTGGTTGACTCGTCACCCCTCCACTTT,CASSLVDSSPLHF
TRBV12-5,NA,TRBJ2-7,few,TGTGCTAGTGGTTTGGTACAGGTAGCAGCGACCTACGAGCAGTACTTC,CASGLVQVAATYEQYF
TRBV15,NA,TRBJ2-5,few,TGTGCCACCAGGACCCGGGACACCCAAGAGACCCAGTACTTC,CATRTRDTQETQYF
TRBV24-1,TRBD2,TRBJ2-3,many,TGTGCCACCAGTGACCGGTTGGGAACTAGCGGGGGAACAGATACGCAGTATTTT,CATSDRLGTSGGTDTQYF
TRBV12-3/TRBV12-4,NA,TRBJ1-1,few,TGTGCCAGCAGTTCGAAGTTGAACACTGAAGCTTTCTTT,CASSSKLNTEAFF
TRBV21-1,NA,TRBJ1-2,NA,TGTGCCAGCAGGGGGACGGTCTATGGCTACACCTTC,CASRGTVYGYTF
TRBV5-4,NA,TRBJ1-4,NA,TGTGCCAGCAGCCCCTACAGGGAGGAAAAACTGTTTTTT,CASSPYREEKLFF
TRBV7-9,NA,TRBJ2-1,many,TGTGCCAGCAGCTTAGCGCGGGAGCAGTTCTTC,CASSLAREQFF
TRBV11-2,NA,TRBJ2-6,many,TGTGCCAGCAGCCCGACGGATTGGCCAGCCAACGTCCTGACTTTC,CASSPTDWPANVLTF
TRBV5-1,TRBD1,TRBJ1-1,many,TGCGCCAGCAGCTTGGGGACAGGGGTGACTGAAGCTTTCTTT,CASSLGTGVTEAFF
TRBV5-1,NA,TRBJ2-7,many,TGCGCCAGCAGCCTGAGCCCGGTGGGGGTCTACGAGCAGTACTTC,CASSLSPVGVYEQYF
TRBV5-5,TRBD1,TRBJ1-1,many,TGTGCCAGCAGGTTAACAGGGGTTGCCACTGAAGCTTTCTTT,CASRLTGVATEAFF
TRBV13,NA,TRBJ1-5,NA,TGTGCCAGCAGCTTAAACAGGAATCAGCCCCAGCATTTT,CASSLNRNQPQHF
TRBV4-3,TRBD2,TRBJ2-3,many,TGCGCCAGCAGCCAAGTGACTAGCGGGGGAACAGATACGCAGTATTTT,CASSQVTSGGTDTQYF
TRBV6-2/TRBV6-3,NA,TRBJ2-5,many,TGTGCCAGCAGTTACTCGACCAAGGGGGAGACCCAGTACTTC,CASSYSTKGETQYF
TRBV24-1,NA,TRBJ1-1,many,TGTGCCACCAGTGATTTGACTGAAGCTTTCTTT,CATSDLTEAFF
TRBV29-1,NA,TRBJ1-1,NA,TGCAGCGACGGGGACGGGTATAGCACTGAAGCTTTCTTT,CSDGDGYSTEAFF
TRBV7-9,TRBD1,TRBJ2-3,many,TGTGCCAGCAGCACAGACAGGGTTGCAGATACGCAGTATTTT,CASSTDRVADTQYF
TRBV7-2,TRBD1,TRBJ2-7,many,TGTGCCAGCAGCTTAGTTCCCGGGACAGGGAAATACGAGCAGTACTTC,CASSLVPGTGKYEQYF
TRBV21-1,NA,TRBJ2-2,many,TGTGCCAGCAGCGTCGGACAGGGAGGCACCGGGGAGCTGTTTTTT,CASSVGQGGTGELFF
TRBV6-1,NA,TRBJ2-5,many,TGTGCCAGCAGTGAAGGGAGGGAGACCCAGTACTTC,CASSEGRETQYF
TRBV19,NA,TRBJ1-2,many,TGTGCCAGTAATTTGGACCACCGGACTGGCTATGGCTACACCTTC,CASNLDHRTGYGYTF
TRBV6-2/TRBV6-3,TRBD2,TRBJ2-5,many,TGTGCCAGCAGCCCGACTAGCGAACAGACCCAGTACTTC,CASSPTSEQTQYF
TRBV29-1,NA,TRBJ2-1,NA,TGCAGCGTTGTTTTCGCGGGCGGATATACGGGTGAGCAGTTCTTC,CSVVFAGGYTGEQFF
TRBV2,TRBD1,TRBJ1-4,few,TGTGCCAGCAGCGCCGGGACAGTGGCAACTAATGAAAAACTGTTTTTT,CASSAGTVATNEKLFF
TRBV7-6,NA,TRBJ2-7,few,TGTGCCAGCAGCTTAGTTCACGGGTACGAGCAGTACTTC,CASSLVHGYEQYF
TRBV7-8,NA,TRBJ2-6,many,TGTGCCAGCAGCCTCGGAACGAGCTCTGGGGCCAACGTCCTGACTTTC,CASSLGTSSGANVLTF
TRBV12-5,TRBD1,TRBJ2-1,many,TGTGCTAGTGCCCCGGGACAGTCCTACAATGAGCAGTTCTTC,CASAPGQSYNEQFF
TRBV2,TRBD1,TRBJ1-6,NA,TGTGCCAGCGGGGACAGGGGGAATTCACCCCTCCACTTT,CASGDRGNSPLHF
TRBV10-2,TRBD1,TRBJ2-1,NA,TGCGCCAGCAGGGGGACAGGGACCTACAATGAGCAGTTCTTC,CASRGTGTYNEQFF
TRBV12-3/TRBV12-4,TRBD1,TRBJ2-2,few,TGTGCCAGCCGGACAGGGGTTACGAACACCGGGGAGCTGTTTTTT,CASRTGVTNTGELFF
TRBV5-1,NA,TRBJ2-1,many,TGCGCCAGCTTCGAGGGGCTGAACAATGAGCAGTTCTTC,CASFEGLNNEQFF
TRBV5-5,TRBD2,TRBJ2-3,many,TGTGCCAGCAGCTTGCCCCGCCTAGCGGGGGGGGTGGATACGCAGTATTTT,CASSLPRLAGGVDTQYF
TRBV16,NA,TRBJ1-1,many,TGTGCCAGCAGCCAATCAGTGAACACTGAAGCTTTCTTT,CASSQSVNTEAFF
TRBV5-1,NA,TRBJ2-3,many,TGCGCCAGCAGCTTGACTGGGGTAGCAGATACGCAGTATTTT,CASSLTGVADTQYF
TRBV27,NA,TRBJ1-2,many,TGTGCCAGCAGTTTGTACAGGGACTATGGCTACACCTTC,CASSLYRDYGYTF